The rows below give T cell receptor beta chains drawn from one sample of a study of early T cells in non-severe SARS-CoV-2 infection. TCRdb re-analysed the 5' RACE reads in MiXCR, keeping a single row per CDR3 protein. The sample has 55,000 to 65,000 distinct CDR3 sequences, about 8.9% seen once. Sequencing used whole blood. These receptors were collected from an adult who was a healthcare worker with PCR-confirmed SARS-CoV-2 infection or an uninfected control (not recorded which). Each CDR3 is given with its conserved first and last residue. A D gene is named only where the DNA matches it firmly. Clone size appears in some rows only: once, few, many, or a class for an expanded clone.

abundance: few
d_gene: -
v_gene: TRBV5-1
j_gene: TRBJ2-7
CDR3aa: CASSLRRDYEQYF
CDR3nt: TGCGCCAGCAGCTTACGCAGGGACTACGAGCAGTACTTC

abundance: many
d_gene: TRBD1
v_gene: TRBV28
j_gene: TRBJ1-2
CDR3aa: CASSSPGRGLGGYTF
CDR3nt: TGTGCCAGCAGTTCCCCCGGCAGGGGGCTTGGTGGCTACACCTTC

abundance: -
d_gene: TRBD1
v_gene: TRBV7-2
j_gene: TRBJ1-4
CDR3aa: CASSLQGAREKLFF
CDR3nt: TGTGCCAGCAGCTTACAGGGGGCAAGGGAAAAACTGTTTTTT

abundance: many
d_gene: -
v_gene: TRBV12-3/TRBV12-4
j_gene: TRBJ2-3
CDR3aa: CASSLRRRDTDTQYF
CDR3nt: TGTGCCAGCAGTTTGAGGCGGAGGGACACAGATACGCAGTATTTT

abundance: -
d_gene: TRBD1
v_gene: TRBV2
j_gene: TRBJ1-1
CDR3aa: CASRGDRSTEAFF
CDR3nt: TGTGCCAGCAGGGGGGACAGGTCCACTGAAGCTTTCTTT

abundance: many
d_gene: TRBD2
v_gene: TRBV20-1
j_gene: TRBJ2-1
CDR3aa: CSASPLAGVPGEQFF
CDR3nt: TGCAGTGCTAGTCCCCTAGCGGGAGTTCCGGGTGAGCAGTTCTTC

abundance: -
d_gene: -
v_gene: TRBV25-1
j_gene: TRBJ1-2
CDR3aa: CASSGTLGANYGYTF
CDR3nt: TGTGCCAGCAGTGGGACCTTGGGAGCTAACTATGGCTACACCTTC

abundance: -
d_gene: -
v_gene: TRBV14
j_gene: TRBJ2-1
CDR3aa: CASSHTGTLYNEQFF
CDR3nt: TGTGCCAGCAGCCACACCGGGACCCTTTACAATGAGCAGTTCTTC

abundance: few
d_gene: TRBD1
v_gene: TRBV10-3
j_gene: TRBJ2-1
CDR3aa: CAIRTGVNEQFF
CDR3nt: TGTGCCATCAGGACAGGGGTAAATGAGCAGTTCTTC

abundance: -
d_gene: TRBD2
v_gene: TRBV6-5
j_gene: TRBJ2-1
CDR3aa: CASSSLLAEYNEQFF
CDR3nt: TGTGCCAGCAGTTCCTTACTAGCGGAGTACAATGAGCAGTTCTTC

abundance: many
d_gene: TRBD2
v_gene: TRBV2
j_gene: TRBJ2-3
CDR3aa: CASSERGLALAQYF
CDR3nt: TGTGCCAGCAGTGAACGAGGACTAGCTTTAGCGCAGTATTTT

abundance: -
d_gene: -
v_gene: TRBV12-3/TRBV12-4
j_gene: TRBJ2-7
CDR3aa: CASRFRALSYEQYF
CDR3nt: TGTGCCAGCCGGTTTAGGGCCCTCTCCTACGAGCAGTACTTC

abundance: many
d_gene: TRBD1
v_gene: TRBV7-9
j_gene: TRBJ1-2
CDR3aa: CASSRDRTYGYTF
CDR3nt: TGTGCCAGCAGCCGGGACAGAACCTATGGCTACACCTTC

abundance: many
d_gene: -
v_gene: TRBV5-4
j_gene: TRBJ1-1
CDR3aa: CASRMGFGGSGTEAFF
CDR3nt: TGTGCCAGCAGAATGGGGTTTGGGGGTTCAGGGACTGAAGCTTTCTTT

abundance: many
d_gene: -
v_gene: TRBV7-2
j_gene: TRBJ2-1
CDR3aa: CASSLFFGQGNNEQFF
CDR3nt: TGTGCCAGCAGCTTATTTTTCGGGCAGGGTAACAATGAGCAGTTCTTC

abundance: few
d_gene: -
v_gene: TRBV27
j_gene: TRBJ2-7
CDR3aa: CASSLQGLFPYEQYF
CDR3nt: TGTGCCAGCAGTTTACAGGGGCTTTTTCCGTACGAGCAGTACTTC

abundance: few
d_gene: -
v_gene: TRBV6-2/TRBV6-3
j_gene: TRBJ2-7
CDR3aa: CASRTGTVASYEQYF
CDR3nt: TGTGCCAGCAGGACCGGGACCGTTGCCTCCTACGAGCAGTACTTC

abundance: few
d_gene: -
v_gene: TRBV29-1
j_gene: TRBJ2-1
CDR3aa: CSVNGGRGSRSAYNEQFF
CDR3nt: TGCAGCGTCAATGGCGGCCGGGGATCACGTTCTGCATACAATGAGCAGTTCTTC

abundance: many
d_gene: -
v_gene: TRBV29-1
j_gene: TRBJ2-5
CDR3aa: CSVERDVETQYF
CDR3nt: TGCAGCGTTGAAAGGGACGTCGAGACCCAGTACTTC

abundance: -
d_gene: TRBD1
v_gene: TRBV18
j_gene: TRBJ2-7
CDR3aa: CASSDGTGVSYEQYF
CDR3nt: TGTGCCAGCTCAGACGGGACAGGGGTTTCCTACGAGCAGTACTTC

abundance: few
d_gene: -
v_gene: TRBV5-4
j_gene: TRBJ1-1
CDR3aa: CASSLAQGWTEAFF
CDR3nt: TGTGCCAGCAGCTTGGCACAGGGATGGACTGAAGCTTTCTTT

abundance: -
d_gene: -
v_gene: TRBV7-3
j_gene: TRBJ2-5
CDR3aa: CASSSSNQETQYF
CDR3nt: TGTGCCAGCAGCTCTAGTAATCAAGAGACCCAGTACTTC

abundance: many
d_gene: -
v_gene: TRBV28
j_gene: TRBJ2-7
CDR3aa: CASSLGADYEQYF
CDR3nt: TGTGCCAGCAGTTTAGGGGCGGACTACGAGCAGTACTTC

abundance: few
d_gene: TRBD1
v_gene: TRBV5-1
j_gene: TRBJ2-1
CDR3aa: CASSLPDRVNEQFF
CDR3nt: TGCGCCAGCAGCTTGCCTGACAGGGTCAATGAGCAGTTCTTC

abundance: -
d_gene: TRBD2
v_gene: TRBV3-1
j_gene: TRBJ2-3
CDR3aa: CASSPIGLAGDTRYF
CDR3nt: TGTGCCAGCAGCCCTATTGGACTAGCGGGAGATACGCGGTATTTT

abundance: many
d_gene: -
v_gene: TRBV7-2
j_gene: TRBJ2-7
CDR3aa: CASSLDPGAYEQYF
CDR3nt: TGTGCCAGCAGCTTAGACCCGGGGGCCTACGAGCAGTACTTC

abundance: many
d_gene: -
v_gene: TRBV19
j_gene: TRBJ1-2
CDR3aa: CASSIVPLTVDYGYTF
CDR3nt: TGTGCCAGTAGTATAGTCCCCCTGACAGTCGACTATGGCTACACCTTC

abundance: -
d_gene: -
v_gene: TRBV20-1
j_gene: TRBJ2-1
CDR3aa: CSARLGAVYNEQFF
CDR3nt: TGCAGTGCTAGACTAGGGGCTGTCTACAATGAGCAGTTCTTC

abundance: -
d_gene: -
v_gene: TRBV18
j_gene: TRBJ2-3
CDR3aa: CASSPVAGPTDTQYF
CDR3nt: TGTGCCAGCTCACCAGTGGCGGGACCCACAGATACGCAGTATTTT

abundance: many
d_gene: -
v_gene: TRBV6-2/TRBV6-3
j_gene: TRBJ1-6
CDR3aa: CASSWEVSPLHF
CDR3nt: TGTGCCAGCAGCTGGGAGGTTTCACCCCTCCACTTT

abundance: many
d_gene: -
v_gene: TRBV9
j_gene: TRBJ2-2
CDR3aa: CASSVEVKNTGELFF
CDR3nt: TGTGCCAGCAGCGTAGAGGTTAAGAACACCGGGGAGCTGTTTTTT

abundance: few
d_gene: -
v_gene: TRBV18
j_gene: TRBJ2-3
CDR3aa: CASSPPTTNQADTQYF
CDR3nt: TGTGCCAGCTCACCACCGACAACCAATCAGGCCGATACGCAGTATTTT

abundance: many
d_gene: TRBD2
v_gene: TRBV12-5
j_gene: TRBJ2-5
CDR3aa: CATPGLAVQETQYF
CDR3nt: TGTGCTACCCCGGGACTAGCGGTCCAAGAGACCCAGTACTTC

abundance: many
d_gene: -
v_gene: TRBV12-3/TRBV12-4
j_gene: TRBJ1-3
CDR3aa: CASRPGSVGNTIYF
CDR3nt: TGTGCCAGCAGGCCCGGATCGGTTGGAAACACCATATATTTT

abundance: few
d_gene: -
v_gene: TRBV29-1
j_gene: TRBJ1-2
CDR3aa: CSARGSRDGYTF
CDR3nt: TGCAGCGCCAGGGGATCCCGAGACGGCTACACCTTC

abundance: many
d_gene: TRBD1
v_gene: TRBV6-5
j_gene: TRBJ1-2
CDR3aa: CASRPTGGANYGYTF
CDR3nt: TGTGCCAGCAGACCCACAGGGGGCGCGAACTATGGCTACACCTTC

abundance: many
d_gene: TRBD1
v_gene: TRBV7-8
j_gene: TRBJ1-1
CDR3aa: CASSVMDRGAEAFF
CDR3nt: TGTGCCAGCAGCGTGATGGACAGGGGCGCTGAAGCTTTCTTT

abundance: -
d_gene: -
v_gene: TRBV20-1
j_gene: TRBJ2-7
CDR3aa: CSARDDRINEQYF
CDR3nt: TGCAGTGCTAGAGATGATCGTATCAACGAGCAGTACTTC

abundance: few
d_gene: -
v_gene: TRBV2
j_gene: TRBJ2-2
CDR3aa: CASTSQGVLTGELFF
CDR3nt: TGTGCCAGCACGTCACAGGGTGTTTTGACCGGGGAGCTGTTTTTT

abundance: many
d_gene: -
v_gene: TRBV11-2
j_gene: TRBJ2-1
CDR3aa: CASSPKQASSYNEQFF
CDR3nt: TGTGCCAGCAGCCCAAAGCAAGCCAGCTCCTACAATGAGCAGTTCTTC